Only a few counts were recorded for the clone carrying this TCR beta chain. The data were obtained in a study of long-term antiretroviral therapy in people with HIV. The immunoSEQ assay was v3.0, run at survey level. Libraries were prepared by immunoSEQ multiplex PCR; TCRdb keeps only in-frame clonotypes and omits some of them. The sample includes around 14,000 clones, over 65% of them seen just once. Per the germline V gene, CDR1 is SNHLY and CDR2 is FYNNEI. This CDR3 region has 9 residues. V lost 8 bases to trimming and J lost 6 bases, with 4 bases between them. The chain employs TRBV2 and TRBJ1-1; D is unclear. The clonotype was recovered from a man aged 40-55 years with HIV. The sample was unsorted PBMCs, taken 1.3 years before starting antiretroviral therapy. The CDR3 reads CASGPEAFF. Written as DNA, the CDR3 is TGTGCCAGCGGTCCTGAAGCTTTCTTT.